This T cell receptor beta chain was retrieved from a study of OX40 agonist ivuxolimab in advanced cancers. Assay: immunoSEQ multiplex PCR; the TCRdb copy retains only in-frame clones and omits some. Counted here are approximately 44,000 clones, around 93% occurring once; the ten biggest clones make up under 30%. J was trimmed by 6 bases and V by 2 bases; bases with no gene match: 1. The CDR3 consists of 14 residues. CDR1 and CDR2 (germline): MNHEY, SVGAGI. The sequenced sample was CD4+ or CD8+ T cells sorted from blood, obtained in a trial of the OX40 agonist ivuxolimab. The origin of this receptor is an adult with an advanced solid tumor such as melanoma, head and neck, liver or kidney cancer. The rearrangement joins TRBV6-5 to TRBJ2-4; 10 positions agree with TRBD1. This CDR3 reads CASSYGQGGNIQYF. The CDR3 DNA sequence: TGTGCCAGCAGTTACGGACAGGGGGGAAACATTCAGTACTTC.